Following are 19 T cell receptor beta chains from one sample sequenced in a study of human thymus T cells. This table comes from immunoSEQ multiplex PCR, and its TCRdb copy is limited to in-frame clones, with some not included. This table holds 60,000 to 75,000 clones, about 95% found once. Thymus specimens were resections from corrective heart surgery. Sequenced material: thymus tissue. The receptors stem from a girl less than two years old with a congenital heart defect but otherwise immunologically healthy.

This chain links TRBV5-5 with TRBJ2-5; D may be TRBD1 (6 bases). CDR1 is SGHKS, CDR2 YYEKEE, per germline (reference sequence). Trimming cost V 4 bases and J 4 bases, with 23 bases left between them. The CDR3 is made up of 17 amino acids. DNA of the CDR3: TGTGCCAGCAGCGACAGGTTTTGTGGTCCTGAATCAGAGACCCAGTACTTC. Translation gives CASSDRFCGPESETQYF.

The J gene is TRBJ2-1, the V gene TRBV9; the D gene could be TRBD1 or TRBD2 (5 bases each). CDR1 and CDR2 from the germline V gene are SGDLS and YYNGEE. Between the trimmed V and J ends, which lost 0 bases and 9 bases, there was a span of 16 bases. The CDR3 consists of 15 residues. In DNA, the CDR3 is TGTGCCAGCAGCGTAGCGCCTCCCGGGGACCCTGAGCAGTTCTTC. It is translated as CASSVAPPGDPEQFF.

This chain links TRBV29-1 with TRBJ1-1; D unclear. This CDR3 contains 14 residues. The V end was cut by 8 bases, the J end by 1 base, with 17 bases between. In germline, CDR1 is SQVTM, CDR2 ANQGSEA. This CDR3 reads CSQQRSGKNTEAFF. As DNA, the CDR3 is TGCAGCCAACAACGGTCGGGGAAGAACACTGAAGCTTTCTTT.

The V call is TRBV7-2, the J call TRBJ1-2, with TRBD1 matching over 7 bases. The CDR3 spans 15 residues. CDR1 is SGHTA and CDR2 is FQGNSA in the germline V gene. The ends lost 2 bases at V and 4 bases at J; junction bases unmatched: 7. This chain's CDR3 is CASSLRGDRFYGYTF. The CDR3 nucleotides read TGTGCCAGCAGCTTAAGGGGGGACAGATTCTATGGCTACACCTTC.

V gene TRBV4-1 combines with J gene TRBJ1-3; 7 bases are a match to TRBD1. This CDR3 is 17 amino acids long. Losses at the gene ends were 3 bases for V and 4 bases for J; bases not matched to a gene: 12. The V gene's germline CDR1 is MGHRA and CDR2 YSYEKL. The CDR3 nucleotides read TGCGCCAGCAGCCAGCCCCACGACAGGGCGCCAGGAAACACCATATATTTT. Encoded protein: CASSQPHDRAPGNTIYF.

The DNA of the CDR3 is TGTGCCAGCAGTGAAGCGGGGACTAGCGGGAGTCCCCATACGCAGTATTTT. The encoded protein is CASSEAGTSGSPHTQYF. This chain joins TRBV2 and TRBJ2-3; 14 bases align to TRBD2. Germline V CDR1 and CDR2: SNHLY, FYNNEI. J lost 7 bases, V lost 0 bases, and 6 bases had no gene match. CDR3 length: 17 residues.

The chain has TRBV13 and TRBJ1-1; TRBD1 aligns across 9 bases. With 5 bases clipped from V and 6 bases from J, the junction kept 13 bases outside the gene matches. Germline V gene sequence: CDR1 PRHDT, CDR2 FYEKMQ (reference sequence). There are 16 residues in the CDR3. The CDR3 region has the DNA TGTGCCAGCAGCGACCGGGACAGGGACCGCCAGCCTGAAGCTTTCTTT. Its protein is CASSDRDRDRQPEAFF. The entire variable domain, with the rest obtained from reference TRBV13 and TRBJ1-1, is as follows: AAGVIQSPRHLIKEKRETATLKCYPIPRHDTVYWYQQGPGQDPQFLISFYEKMQSDKGSIPDRFSAQQFSDYHSELNMSSLELGDSALYFCASSDRDRDRQPEAFFGQGTRLTVV.

This clone was observed once. This sequence joins TRBV7-2 and TRBJ1-4, with 7 bases lining up with TRBD1. The CDR3 totals 13 residues. V shed 5 bases, J shed 11 bases, and the junction held 8 bases outside the gene matches. The germline V gene has CDR1 SGHTA and CDR2 FQGNSA. This chain's CDR3 is CASSRQGEGKLFF. DNA for the CDR3: TGTGCCAGCAGCAGACAGGGAGAAGGGAAACTGTTTTTT.

The CDR3 DNA sequence: TGTGCCAGCAGTTTACGTTCCTACGAGCAGTACTTC. It codes for CASSLRSYEQYF. This chain connects TRBV28 to TRBJ2-7; no clear D gene. This CDR3 is 12 amino acids long. The germline CDR1 and CDR2 sequences are MDHEN and SYDVKM. Deletions cut 2 bases from V and 1 base from J, with 3 bases between.

CDR3 loop: CASSAAGLAGRNEQFF. For the CDR3, the DNA is TGCGCCAGCAGTGCGGCCGGACTAGCGGGAAGGAATGAGCAGTTCTTC. V is TRBV10-1 and J is TRBJ2-1, with 12 bases aligning to TRBD2. Per the germline V gene, CDR1 is WNHNN and CDR2 is SYGVQD (reference sequence). J was trimmed by 7 bases and V by 4 bases; bases with no gene match: 8. The CDR3 has 16 amino acids.

The rearrangement links TRBV10-1 to TRBJ1-1; tentative D call: TRBD1 (5 bases). V was clipped by 3 bases and J by 5 bases, with 10 bases between them. Germline V gene sequence: CDR1 WNHNN, CDR2 SYGVQD (reference sequence). CDR3 length: 13 amino acids. The CDR3: CASSDWGRTEAFF. DNA for the CDR3: TGCGCCAGCAGTGATTGGGGACGGACTGAAGCTTTCTTT.

This chain uses TRBV14 with TRBJ1-2, with D unresolved. The V gene lost 5 bases and the J gene lost 2 bases, with 18 bases spanning the gap. This CDR3 region has 16 residues. Germline V gene sequence: CDR1 SGHDN, CDR2 FVKESK. The CDR3 is CASSSARGIGNYGYTF. CDR3 nucleotide sequence: TGTGCCAGCAGCAGTGCGCGGGGTATAGGAAACTATGGCTACACCTTC.

J is TRBJ2-7 and V is TRBV19, with TRBD2 matching 7 bases. The CDR3 contains 14 residues. The J segment lost 0 bases and the V segment lost 8 bases, leaving 7 bases of the junction unmatched. Germline lookup yields CDR1 LNHDA and CDR2 SQIVND (reference sequence). The CDR3 sequence: CASGGGGSSYEQYF. CDR3 nucleotides: TGTGCCAGTGGCGGCGGGGGAAGCTCCTACGAGCAGTACTTC.

This clone has just one count. CDR3 sequence (DNA): TGTGCCACCAGCTCCACGTATTGGGCGGGGGATAGCACAGATACGCAGTATTTT. Protein sequence: CATSSTYWAGDSTDTQYF. The chain couples TRBV15 to TRBJ2-3; 7 bases are a match to TRBD2. The CDR3 length is 18 residues. The germline V gene encodes CDR1 LNHNV and CDR2 YYDKDF (reference sequence). The V segment lost 5 bases and the J segment 0 bases; nucleotides outside the gene matches: 14.

This chain links TRBV19 with TRBJ1-4; 8 nucleotides match TRBD1. Germline-derived CDR1 and CDR2 are LNHDA and SQIVND (reference sequence). The CDR3 is 16 residues long. J gave up 3 bases and V 4 bases, and 7 bases lay outside the gene matches. The CDR3 protein is CASSTPGQESNEKLFF. DNA for the CDR3: TGTGCCAGTAGTACTCCGGGACAGGAGTCTAATGAAAAACTGTTTTTT. Using reference TRBV19 and TRBJ1-4 for the parts outside the CDR3, the full variable domain is DGGITQSPKYLFRKEGQNVTLSCEQNLNHDAMYWYRQDPGQGLRLIYYSQIVNDFQKGDIAEGYSVSREKKESFPLTVTSAQKNPTAFYLCASSTPGQESNEKLFFGSGTQLSVL.

The chain joins TRBV2 to TRBJ1-1; perhaps TRBD1 as D (5 bases). Germline V lookup: CDR1 SNHLY, CDR2 FYNNEI. This CDR3 spans 17 amino acids. Trimming cost V 4 bases and J 0 bases, with 18 bases left between them. In nucleotides, the CDR3 is TGTGCCAGCAGTGGTGGGAGGGGCGAGGGTTTGAACACTGAAGCTTTCTTT. This gives the protein CASSGGRGEGLNTEAFF.

The V gene is TRBV4-1, the J gene TRBJ2-7, with 12 positions matching TRBD2. The junction had 11 bases not matched to a gene; V was cut back by 2 bases and J by 0 bases. The CDR3 runs to 19 residues. The germline gives CDR1 MGHRA, CDR2 YSYEKL. For the CDR3, the DNA is TGCGCCAGCAGCCAACTTGGACTAGCGGGACCGAGCGGCTCCTACGAGCAGTACTTC. This codes for CASSQLGLAGPSGSYEQYF.

This rearrangement joins TRBV7-9 to TRBJ2-5, with 10 bases matching TRBD2. Trimming cost V 3 bases and J 3 bases; bases outside gene matches: 4. Looked up from germline, CDR1 is SEHNR and CDR2 is FQNEAQ (reference sequence). The CDR3 sequence is 15 residues long. The CDR3 DNA sequence: TGTGCCAGCAGCTTCCAGCGGGAGGGGGAAGAGACCCAGTACTTC. It codes for CASSFQREGEETQYF.

V gene TRBV2 combines with J gene TRBJ1-5; a weak D match, TRBD1 (5 bases). Germline CDR1 is SNHLY and CDR2 is FYNNEI. The CDR3 length is 13 residues. V lost 6 bases and J 6 bases, leaving 12 bases between the germline ends. The DNA of the CDR3 is TGTGCCAGCAGACGACAGAACAGTCAGCCCCAGCATTTT. It is translated as CASRRQNSQPQHF.